The clone carrying this T cell receptor beta chain has a handful of counts. This sample stems from a study of blood T cell repertoires in COVID-19. In the source study's methods: Amplification of reference gene primers was used by the study to estimate nucleated cell counts. Method: immunoSEQ multiplex PCR; TCRdb's copy keeps in-frame clones and lacks some. Clonal size and the V and J genes are those of that table, whereas D and trimming came from the DNA. The profile shows some 380,000 clones, approximately 87% of them singletons. The germline V and J ends were trimmed by 4 bases and 9 bases, with 10 bases remaining between them. This CDR3 spans 12 amino acids.

The sample consisted of PBMCs or T cells enriched from blood (not recorded which). This clonotype was sampled from a man under 40 who had recovered from COVID-19. This chain connects TRBV12-3 or TRBV12-4 to TRBJ1-5; no clear D. The CDR3 region has the DNA TGTGCCAGCAGTTCCGACTTGAGGCCCCAGCATTTT. Protein sequence: CASSSDLRPQHF.